The T cell receptor (beta chain) described here comes from a study of cytomegalovirus exposure and HLA in healthy donors. The V gene's germline CDR1 is SGDLS and CDR2 YYNGEE. With 4 bases clipped from V and 5 bases from J, the junction kept 8 bases outside the gene matches. CDR3 size: 14 residues. Here immunoSEQ multiplex PCR was the method, and the copy in TCRdb shows in-frame clones only, minus some. The profile shows roughly 240,000 clones, approximately 90% of them singletons. Study-wide findings and caveats: In vitro work confirmed that three CMV-associated chains recognize CMV antigens. According to reports, the classifier identified cytomegalovirus status with high specificity and sensitivity.

As to this clone: Antigen: not known.

From the roughly 110-subject validation cohort, which was separate from the roughly 670-subject first cohort, the donors were drawn. The clonotype was recovered from a man younger than 30 in good health and CMV-seronegative. The sample consisted of PBMCs. The chain combines TRBV9 with TRBJ2-7, with 8 bases matching TRBD1. CDR3 region: CASSPRTGLDEQYF. The CDR3 DNA reads as TGTGCCAGCAGCCCGAGGACAGGGTTGGACGAGCAGTACTTC.